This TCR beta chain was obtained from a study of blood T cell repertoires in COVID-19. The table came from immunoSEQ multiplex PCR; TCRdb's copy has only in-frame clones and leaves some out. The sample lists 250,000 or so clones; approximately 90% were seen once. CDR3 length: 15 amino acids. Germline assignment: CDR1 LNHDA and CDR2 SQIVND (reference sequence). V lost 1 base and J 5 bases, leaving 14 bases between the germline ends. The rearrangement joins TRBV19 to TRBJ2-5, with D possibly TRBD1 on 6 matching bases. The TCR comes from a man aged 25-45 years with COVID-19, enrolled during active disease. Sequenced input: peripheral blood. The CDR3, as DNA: TGTGCCAGTAGTATAGCTACAGGGCGAAGGGAGACCCAGTACTTC. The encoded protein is CASSIATGRRETQYF.